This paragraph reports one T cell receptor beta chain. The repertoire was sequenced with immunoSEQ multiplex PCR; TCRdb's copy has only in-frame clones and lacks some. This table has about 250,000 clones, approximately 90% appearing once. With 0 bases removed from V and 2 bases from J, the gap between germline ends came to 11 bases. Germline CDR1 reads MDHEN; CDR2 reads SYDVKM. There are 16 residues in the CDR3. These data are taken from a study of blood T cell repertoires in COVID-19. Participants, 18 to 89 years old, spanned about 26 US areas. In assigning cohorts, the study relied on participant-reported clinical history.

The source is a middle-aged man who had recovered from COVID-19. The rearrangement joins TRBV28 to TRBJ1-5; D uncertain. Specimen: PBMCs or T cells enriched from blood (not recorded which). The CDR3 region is CASSLWASSGNQPQHF. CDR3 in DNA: TGTGCCAGCAGTTTATGGGCCTCGTCAGGCAATCAGCCCCAGCATTTT.